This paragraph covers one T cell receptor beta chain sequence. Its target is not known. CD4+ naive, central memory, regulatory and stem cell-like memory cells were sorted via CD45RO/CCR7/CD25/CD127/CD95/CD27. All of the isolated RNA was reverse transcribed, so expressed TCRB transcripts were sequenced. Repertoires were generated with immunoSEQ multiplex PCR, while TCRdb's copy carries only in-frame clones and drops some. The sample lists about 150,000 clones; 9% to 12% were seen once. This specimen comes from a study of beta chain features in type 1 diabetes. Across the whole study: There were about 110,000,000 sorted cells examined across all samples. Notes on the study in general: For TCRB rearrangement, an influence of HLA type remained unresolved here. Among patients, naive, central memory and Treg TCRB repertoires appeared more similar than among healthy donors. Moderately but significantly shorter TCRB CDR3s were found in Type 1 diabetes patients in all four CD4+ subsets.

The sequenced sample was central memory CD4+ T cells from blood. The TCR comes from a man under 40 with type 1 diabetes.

The CDR3 nucleotides read TGCGCCAGCAGCGCATCTCCAGGCAGGGGACCCGGGGAGCTGTTTTTT. Protein: CASSASPGRGPGELFF. The chain combines TRBV5-1 with TRBJ2-2, with D perhaps TRBD1 (6 bases). Germline lookup yields CDR1 SGHRS and CDR2 YFSETQ. The CDR3 extends over 16 amino acids. Trimming pared 4 bases from V and 6 bases from J, leaving 19 bases between.